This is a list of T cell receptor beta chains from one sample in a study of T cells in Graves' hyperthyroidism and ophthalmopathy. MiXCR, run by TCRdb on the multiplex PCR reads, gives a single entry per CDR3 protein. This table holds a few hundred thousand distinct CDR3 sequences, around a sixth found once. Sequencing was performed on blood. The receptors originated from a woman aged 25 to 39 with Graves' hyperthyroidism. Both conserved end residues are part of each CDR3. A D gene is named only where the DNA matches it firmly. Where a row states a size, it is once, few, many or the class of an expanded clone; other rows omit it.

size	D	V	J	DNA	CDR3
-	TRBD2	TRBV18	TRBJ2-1	TGTGCCACCCAAACAGATTCTAGCGGGTACAATGAGCAGTTCTTC	CATQTDSSGYNEQFF
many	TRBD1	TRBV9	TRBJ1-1	TGTGCCAGCAGCGTAGGGACAGGGGTCTTGAACACTGAAGCTTTCTTT	CASSVGTGVLNTEAFF
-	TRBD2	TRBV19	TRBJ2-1	TGTGCCAGTAGCCTGAAATGGGGTAGCGGGAGGTCCTACAATGAGCAGTTCTTC	CASSLKWGSGRSYNEQFF
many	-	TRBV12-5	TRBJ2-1	TGTGCTAGTGGTTCGAGGGAACCCTACAATGAGCAGTTCTTC	CASGSREPYNEQFF
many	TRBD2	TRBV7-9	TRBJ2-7	TGTGCCAGCAGCTTAGAGTCTAGCGGGAGTAAGCAGTACTTC	CASSLESSGSKQYF
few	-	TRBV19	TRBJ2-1	TGTGCCAGTAGTATAGCTAAGTCCCTTGCCTACAATGAGCAGTTCTTC	CASSIAKSLAYNEQFF
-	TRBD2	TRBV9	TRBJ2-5	TGTGCCAGCAGCCGGGGCTGGGGACTAGCGGGTCAAGAGACCCAGTACTTC	CASSRGWGLAGQETQYF
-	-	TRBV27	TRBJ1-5	TGTGCCAGCAGTTTATGGGCAGGAGGCAATCAGCCCCAGCATTTT	CASSLWAGGNQPQHF
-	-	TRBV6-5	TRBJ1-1	TGTGCCAGCAGTTACGTTGGCCGGGAGGGACGGACTGAAGCTTTCTTT	CASSYVGREGRTEAFF
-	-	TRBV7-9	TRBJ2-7	TGTGCCAGCAGCTTAGCGGGCCGCACCTACGAGCAGTACTTC	CASSLAGRTYEQYF
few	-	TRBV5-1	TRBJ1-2	TGCGCCAGCAGCGCAACAGGGTCGGACTATGGCTACACCTTC	CASSATGSDYGYTF
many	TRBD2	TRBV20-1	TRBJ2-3	TGCAGTGCTAGGTTTTCGGGAGGCCGCCCAGATACGCAGTATTTT	CSARFSGGRPDTQYF
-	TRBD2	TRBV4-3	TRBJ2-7	TGCGCCAGCAGCCAGGAAAAAGCGGGAGGAGTATGGGAGCAGTACTTC	CASSQEKAGGVWEQYF
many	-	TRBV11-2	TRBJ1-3	TGTGCCAGCAGCGTGGGGGGAAACACCATATATTTT	CASSVGGNTIYF
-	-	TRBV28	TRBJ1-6	TGTGCCAGCAGGTGGCAGGGCAAGGGGAATTCACCCCTCCACTTT	CASRWQGKGNSPLHF
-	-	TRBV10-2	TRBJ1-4	TGCGCCAGCAGTGAGTCGAGTTCGGGGGTAACTAATGAAAAACTGTTTTTT	CASSESSSGVTNEKLFF
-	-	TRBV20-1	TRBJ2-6	TGCAGTGCTAGTCGGGAGTCTGGGGCCAACGTCCTGACTTTC	CSASRESGANVLTF
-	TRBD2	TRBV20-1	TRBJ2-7	TGCAGTGCTAGAACCTTAGCGGGGGTATTCTACGAGCAGTACTTC	CSARTLAGVFYEQYF
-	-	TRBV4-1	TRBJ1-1	TGCGCCAGCAGCCAAGATACCAGCGGGAGTGGAACTGAAGCTTTCTTT	CASSQDTSGSGTEAFF
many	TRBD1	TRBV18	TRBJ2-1	TGTGCCAGCTCACCAACAACAGGGGGGAAGTACAATGAGCAGTTCTTC	CASSPTTGGKYNEQFF
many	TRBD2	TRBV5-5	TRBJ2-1	TGTGCCAGTCAGCGGGAGATTTTACAATACAATGAGCAGTTCTTC	CASQREILQYNEQFF
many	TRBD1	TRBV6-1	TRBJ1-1	TGTGCCAGCAAGGGGACAGGGGGCGCAAACTTGAACACTGAAGCTTTCTTT	CASKGTGGANLNTEAFF
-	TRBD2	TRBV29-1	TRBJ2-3	TGCAGCGTTGATGGGGTTATCGGGAGGGAAGATACGCAGTATTTT	CSVDGVIGREDTQYF
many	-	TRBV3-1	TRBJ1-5	TGTGCCAGCAGCTCCGGAAGCCGAACCGATAGCAATCAGCCCCAGCATTTT	CASSSGSRTDSNQPQHF
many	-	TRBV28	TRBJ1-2	TGTGCCAGCAGTTTAAAGGGGTACTATGGCTACACCTTC	CASSLKGYYGYTF
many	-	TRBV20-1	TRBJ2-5	TGCAGTGCTAGAGCAGGCAGGGGAGGCCAAGAGACCCAGTACTTC	CSARAGRGGQETQYF
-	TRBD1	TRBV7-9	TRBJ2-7	TGTGCCAGCAGCATAGCCGGGACAGGGGGTCCGGGACTCCAGTCCTACGAGCAGTACTTC	CASSIAGTGGPGLQSYEQYF
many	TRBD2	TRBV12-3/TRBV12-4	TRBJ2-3	TGTGCCAGCAGCCAACCTCTAGCGGGGGCAGATACGCAGTATTTT	CASSQPLAGADTQYF
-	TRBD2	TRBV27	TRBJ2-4	TGTGCCAGCAGTTCGCGGGAGAGGGCAAACATTCAGTACTTC	CASSSRERANIQYF
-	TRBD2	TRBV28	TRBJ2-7	TGTGCCAGCAGTCCACCTAGCGGGGCCAACTACGAGCAGTACTTC	CASSPPSGANYEQYF
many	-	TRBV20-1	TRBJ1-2	TGCAGTGCTAGAGGTCGTGGGGCCTATGGCTACACCTTC	CSARGRGAYGYTF
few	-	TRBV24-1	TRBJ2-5	TGTGCCACCAGTGACCCTGGCAGGGGAGAGACCCAGTACTTC	CATSDPGRGETQYF
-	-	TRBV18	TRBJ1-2	TGTGCCAGCTCACCGGACAGCCTATATGGCTACACCTTC	CASSPDSLYGYTF